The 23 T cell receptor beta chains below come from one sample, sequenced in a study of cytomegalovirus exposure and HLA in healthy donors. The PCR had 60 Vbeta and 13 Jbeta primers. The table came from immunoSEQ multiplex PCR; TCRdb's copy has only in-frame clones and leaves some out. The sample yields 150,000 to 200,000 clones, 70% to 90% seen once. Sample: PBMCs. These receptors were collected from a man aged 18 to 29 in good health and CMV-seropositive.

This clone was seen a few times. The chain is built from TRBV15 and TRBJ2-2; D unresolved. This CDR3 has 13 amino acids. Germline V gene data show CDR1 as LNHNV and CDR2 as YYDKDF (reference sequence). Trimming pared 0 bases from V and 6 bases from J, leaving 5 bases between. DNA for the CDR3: TGTGCCACCAGCAGAGACGGTGCCGGGGAGCTGTTTTTT. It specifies CATSRDGAGELFF.

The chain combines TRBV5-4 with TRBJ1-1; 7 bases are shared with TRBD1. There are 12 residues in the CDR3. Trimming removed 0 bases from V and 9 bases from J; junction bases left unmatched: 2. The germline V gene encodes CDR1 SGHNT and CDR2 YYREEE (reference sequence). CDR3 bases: TGTGCCAGCAGCTTGGACAGGGGACAAGCTTTCTTT. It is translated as CASSLDRGQAFF.

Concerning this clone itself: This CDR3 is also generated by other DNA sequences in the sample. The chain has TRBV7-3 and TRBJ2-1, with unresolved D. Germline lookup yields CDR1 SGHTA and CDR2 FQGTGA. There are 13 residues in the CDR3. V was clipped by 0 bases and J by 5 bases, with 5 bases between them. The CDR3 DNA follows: TGTGCCAGCAGCTTAACGGGCGACAATGAGCAGTTCTTC. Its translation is CASSLTGDNEQFF.

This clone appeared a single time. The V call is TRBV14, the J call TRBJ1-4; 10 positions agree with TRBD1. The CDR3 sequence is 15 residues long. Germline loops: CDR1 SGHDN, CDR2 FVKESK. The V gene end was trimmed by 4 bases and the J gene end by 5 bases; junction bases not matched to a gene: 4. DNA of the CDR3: TGTGCCAGCAGCCCCTTGGACAGGGGGAATGAAAAACTGTTTTTT. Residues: CASSPLDRGNEKLFF.

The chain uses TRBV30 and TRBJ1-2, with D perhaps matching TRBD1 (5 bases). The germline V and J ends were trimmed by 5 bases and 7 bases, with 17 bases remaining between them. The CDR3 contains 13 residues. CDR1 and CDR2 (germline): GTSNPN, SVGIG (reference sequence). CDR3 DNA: TGTGCCTGGCAGATAGGAGGGGCTCGTGGCTACACCTTC. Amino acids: CAWQIGGARGYTF. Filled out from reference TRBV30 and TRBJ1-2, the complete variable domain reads SQTIHQWPATLVQPVGSPLSLECTVEGTSNPNLYWYRQAAGRGLQLLFYSVGIGQISSEVPQNLSASRPQDRQFILSSKKLLLSDSGFYLCAWQIGGARGYTFGSGTRLTVV.

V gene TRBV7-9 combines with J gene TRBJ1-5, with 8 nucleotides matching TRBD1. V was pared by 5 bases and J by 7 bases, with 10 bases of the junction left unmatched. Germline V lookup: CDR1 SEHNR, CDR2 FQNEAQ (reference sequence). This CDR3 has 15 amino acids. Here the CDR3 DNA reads TGTGCCAGCAGCCCTCAGGACAGGGTAGGACAGCCCCAGCATTTT. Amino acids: CASSPQDRVGQPQHF. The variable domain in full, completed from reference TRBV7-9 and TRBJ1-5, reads DTGVSQNPRHKITKRGQNVTFRCDPISEHNRLYWYRQTLGQGPEFLTYFQNEAQLEKSRLLSDRFSAERPKGSFSTLEIQRTEQGDSAMYLCASSPQDRVGQPQHFGDGTRLSIL.

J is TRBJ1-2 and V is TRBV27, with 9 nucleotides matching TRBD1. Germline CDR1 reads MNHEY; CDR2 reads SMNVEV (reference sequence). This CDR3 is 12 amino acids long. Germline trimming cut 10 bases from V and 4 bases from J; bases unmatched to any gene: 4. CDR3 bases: TGTGCCACCTGGACAGGGGCCTATGGCTACACCTTC. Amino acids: CATWTGAYGYTF.

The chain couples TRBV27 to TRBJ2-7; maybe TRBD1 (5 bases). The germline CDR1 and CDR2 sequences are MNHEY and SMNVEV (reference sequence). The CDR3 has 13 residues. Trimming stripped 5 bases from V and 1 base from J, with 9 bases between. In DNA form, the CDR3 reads TGTGCCAGCAGTGATGCAGGGTCCTACGAGCAGTACTTC. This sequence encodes CASSDAGSYEQYF.

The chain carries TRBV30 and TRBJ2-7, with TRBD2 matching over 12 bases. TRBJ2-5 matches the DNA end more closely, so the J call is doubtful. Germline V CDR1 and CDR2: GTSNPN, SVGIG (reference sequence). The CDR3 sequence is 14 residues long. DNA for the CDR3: TGTGCCTGGAATACAGGACTAGCGGGGGAGACCCAGTACTTC. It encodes CAWNTGLAGETQYF.

CDR3: CASSLDGRGVFNEQFF. Written as DNA, the CDR3 is TGTGCCAGCAGCTTAGACGGCAGGGGGGTCTTTAATGAGCAGTTCTTC. The chain couples TRBV7-6 to TRBJ2-1; TRBD1 is a possible D gene (7 bases). CDR3 length: 16 amino acids. CDR1 and CDR2 from the germline V gene are SGHVS and FNYEAQ. V was shortened by 1 base and J by 7 bases, with 17 bases between the two germline ends.

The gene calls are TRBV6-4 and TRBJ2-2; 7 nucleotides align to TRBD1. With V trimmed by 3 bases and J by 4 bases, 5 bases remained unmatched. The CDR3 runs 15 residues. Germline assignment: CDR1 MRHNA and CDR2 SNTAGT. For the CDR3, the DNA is TGTGCCAGCAGTGAGAAGGGGGCCGGCACCGGGGAGCTGTTTTTT. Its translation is CASSEKGAGTGELFF.

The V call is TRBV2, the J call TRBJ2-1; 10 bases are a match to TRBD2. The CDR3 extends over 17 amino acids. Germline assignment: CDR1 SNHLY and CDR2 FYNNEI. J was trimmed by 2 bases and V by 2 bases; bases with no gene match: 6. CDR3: CASSELRSGGAYNEQFF. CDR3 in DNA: TGTGCCAGCAGTGAACTCCGGAGCGGGGGGGCCTACAATGAGCAGTTCTTC.

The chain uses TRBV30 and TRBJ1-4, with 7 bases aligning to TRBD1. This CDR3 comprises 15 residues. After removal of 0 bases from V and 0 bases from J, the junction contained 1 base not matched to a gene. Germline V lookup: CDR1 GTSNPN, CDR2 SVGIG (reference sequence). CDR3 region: CAWSVGTATNEKLFF. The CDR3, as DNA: TGTGCCTGGAGTGTTGGGACAGCAACTAATGAAAAACTGTTTTTT. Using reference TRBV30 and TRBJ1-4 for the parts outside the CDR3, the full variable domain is SQTIHQWPATLVQPVGSPLSLECTVEGTSNPNLYWYRQAAGRGLQLLFYSVGIGQISSEVPQNLSASRPQDRQFILSSKKLLLSDSGFYLCAWSVGTATNEKLFFGSGTQLSVL.

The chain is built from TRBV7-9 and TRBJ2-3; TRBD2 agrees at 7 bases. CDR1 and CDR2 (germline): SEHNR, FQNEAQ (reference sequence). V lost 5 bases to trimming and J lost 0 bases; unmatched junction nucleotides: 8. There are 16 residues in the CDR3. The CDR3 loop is CASSDTSGGSTDTQYF. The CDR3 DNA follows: TGTGCCAGCAGCGATACCTCGGGGGGAAGCACAGATACGCAGTATTTT.

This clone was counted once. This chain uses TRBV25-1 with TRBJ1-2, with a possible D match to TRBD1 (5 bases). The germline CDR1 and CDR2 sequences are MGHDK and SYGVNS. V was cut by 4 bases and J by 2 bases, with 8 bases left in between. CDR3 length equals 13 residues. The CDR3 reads CASSVHRNYGYTF. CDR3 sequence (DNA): TGTGCCAGCAGTGTCCACAGGAACTATGGCTACACCTTC.

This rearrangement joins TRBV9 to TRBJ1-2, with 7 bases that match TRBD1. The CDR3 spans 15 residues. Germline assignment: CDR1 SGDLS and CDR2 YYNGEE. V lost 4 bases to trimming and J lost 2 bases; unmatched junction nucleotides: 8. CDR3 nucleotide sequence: TGTGCCAGCAGCCTATACCAACAGGGGAACTATGGCTACACCTTC. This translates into CASSLYQQGNYGYTF. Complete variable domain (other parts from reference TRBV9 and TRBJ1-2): DSGVTQTPKHLITATGQRVTLRCSPRSGDLSVYWYQQSLDQGLQFLIQYYNGEERAKGNILERFSAQQFPDLHSELNLSSLELGDSALYFCASSLYQQGNYGYTFGSGTRLTVV.

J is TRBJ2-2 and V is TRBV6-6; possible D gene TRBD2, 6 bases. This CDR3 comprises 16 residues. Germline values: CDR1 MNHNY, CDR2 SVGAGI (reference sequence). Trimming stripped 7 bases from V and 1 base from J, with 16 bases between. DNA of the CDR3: TGTGCCAGCATTAGCCGGGGGACGCTGAACACCGGGGAGCTGTTTTTT. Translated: CASISRGTLNTGELFF.

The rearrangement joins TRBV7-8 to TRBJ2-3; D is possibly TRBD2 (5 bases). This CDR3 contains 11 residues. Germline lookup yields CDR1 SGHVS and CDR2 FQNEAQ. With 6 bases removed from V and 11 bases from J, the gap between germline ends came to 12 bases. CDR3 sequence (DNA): TGTGCCAGCAGGAGTATCGAGGGGCAGTATTTT. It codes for CASRSIEGQYF. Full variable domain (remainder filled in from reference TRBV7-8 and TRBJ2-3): GAGVSQSPRYKVAKRGQDVALRCDPISGHVSLFWYQQALGQGPEFLTYFQNEAQLDKSGLPSDRFFAERPEGSVSTLKIQRTQQEDSAVYLCASRSIEGQYFGPGTRLTVL.

Here the CDR3 reads CASTWAGEPNSPLHF. Written as DNA, the CDR3 is TGTGCCAGCACGTGGGCAGGTGAACCGAATTCACCCCTCCACTTT. The genes are TRBV6-6 and TRBJ1-6; D uncertain. The CDR3 consists of 15 residues. V lost 7 bases, J lost 7 bases, and 17 bases lay in between. Germline lookup yields CDR1 MNHNY and CDR2 SVGAGI (reference sequence).

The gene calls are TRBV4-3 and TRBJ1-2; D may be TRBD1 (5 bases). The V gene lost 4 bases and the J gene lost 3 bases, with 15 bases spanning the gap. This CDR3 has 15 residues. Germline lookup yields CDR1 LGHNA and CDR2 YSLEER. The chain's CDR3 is CASSPGAGFYYGYTF. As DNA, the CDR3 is TGCGCCAGCAGCCCCGGAGCAGGGTTTTACTATGGCTACACCTTC.

CDR3 in amino acids: CASSFPYNEKLFF. The CDR3 region has the DNA TGTGCCAGCAGCTTTCCCTACAATGAAAAACTGTTTTTT. The chain carries TRBV7-8 and TRBJ1-4; D ambiguous. The V end was cut by 3 bases, the J end by 5 bases, with 7 bases between. Germline CDR1 reads SGHVS; CDR2 reads FQNEAQ. The CDR3 has 13 amino acids.

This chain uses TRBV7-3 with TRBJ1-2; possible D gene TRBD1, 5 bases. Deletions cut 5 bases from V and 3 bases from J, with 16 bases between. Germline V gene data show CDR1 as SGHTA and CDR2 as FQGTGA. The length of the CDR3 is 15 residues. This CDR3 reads CASSTPPRDHYGYTF. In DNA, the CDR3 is TGTGCCAGCAGCACACCTCCCAGGGATCACTATGGCTACACCTTC.

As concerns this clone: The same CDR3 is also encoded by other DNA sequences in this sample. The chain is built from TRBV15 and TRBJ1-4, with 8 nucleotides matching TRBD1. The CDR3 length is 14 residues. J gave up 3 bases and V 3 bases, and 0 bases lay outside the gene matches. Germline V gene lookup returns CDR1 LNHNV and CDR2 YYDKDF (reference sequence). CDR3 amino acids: CATSRDRANEKLFF. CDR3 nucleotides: TGTGCCACCAGCAGGGACAGGGCTAATGAAAAACTGTTTTTT.